Reported below is one T cell receptor (beta chain). This clonotype has more than one count but fewer than ten. Its antigen is not yet known. Base-call qualities are not available, and no considerably larger clone is one nucleotide away. Its CDR3 holds 14 amino acids, cysteine through phenylalanine. Just CDR3 DNA is preserved here, 42 bases in frame from base 1. Reading the germline V gene gives CDR1 SQVTM and CDR2 ANQGSEA. Trimming removed 5 bases from V and 7 bases from J, leaving 20 bases between the germline ends. The protocol used for the library was RACE. TCRdb lists the instrument as NextSeq 500. During library preparation, unique molecular identifiers were attached to individual cDNA molecules so that TCRs could be counted quantitatively and reproducibly. The authors' pipeline ran thus. A median of about 100,000 TCRs per sample was observed, with a range of about 20,000 to 750,000. V, J and CDR3 annotation of the TCR reads was carried out using the Decombinator software suite. To make PS versus PT1 abundance plots, every sample was subsampled to the same number of TCRs (28,000). Expanded TCRs were defined as absent before sensitization and observed at least eight times at the 2-week time point. In-frame beta chains were kept once TCRdb had trimmed the public reads at Q25 with fastp and called clones with MiXCR. Each CDR3 protein appears once, grouped with its most common genes and DNA. The V and J calls come from TCRdb's annotation, not from the publication. In all, the sample holds 40,000 or so distinct CDR3 sequences, and around 10% of those were seen once. In total, the top ten clones hold 1.5% to 2.5% of the sample.

This record comes from a study of human T cells and chemical hapten exposure listed by TCRdb under 2021. Regarding the study in general: For sensitization, 2% DPC in acetone was applied to a 2 cm by 2 cm area of upper inner arm skin. Throughout the roughly 23-week study period, patients were also given weekly therapeutic DPC doses on the scalp. Patch testing was performed on the upper back with Finn chambers containing 0.01% DPC, and the patch tests were scored after 6 days according to International Contact Dermatitis Research Group standards. Alopecia areata with under or over 50% scalp involvement, alopecia totalis and alopecia universalis were represented in the patient cohort, which was mostly female. Libraries were pooled for sequencing, and per-sample TCR yields varied mainly because of small differences in library volumes within the pool. Peripheral blood TCR repertoire changes were tracked in vivo in alopecia patients during primary and secondary sensitization to the hapten diphenylcyclopropenone (DPC). Blood samples were taken from patients before sensitization (week 0) and at 2, 6 and about 24 weeks after DPC sensitization. Blood for TCR sequencing was provided by twenty-nine alopecia patients at one to four time points (pre-sensitization, 2, 6 and 24 weeks). From each blood RNA sample, both TCR alpha and TCR beta chains were sequenced.

The sample's time point label, in plain terms: pre-sensitization, week 0. The treatment or condition label here, explained by the study, means: therapeutic diphenylcyclopropenone sensitization with weekly scalp DPC. Total RNA was extracted from unfractionated whole blood collected in Tempus Blood RNA tubes. Blood at each patch-test visit was drawn before the patch test was applied. Eligible patients were aged 18 to 70, diagnosed with alopecia, deemed suitable for DPC therapy, and excluded if pregnant. Broad study findings and their caveats: Alopecia, a presumed autoimmune disease, was present in all patients, so the immune response of the patients might differ from that of healthy individuals. The number of TCRs above 1 in 1000 frequency did not change with DPC sensitization; there was no evidence of global repertoire structure alterations. Compared with pre-sensitization or healthy control sets, expanded TCRs formed significantly more large CDR3 similarity clusters, which is consistent with antigen-driven responses. Repeated subsampling changed both the strength of the expansion versus patch-test correlation and the threshold at which that correlation became significant. A positive correlation was found between the number of PT1 expanded TCRs and patch test score, with significance reached at thresholds 8, 16 and 32 but not 4.

This receptor was taken from a woman aged 40 to 55 with alopecia areata. Some clones in this sample may be carry-over from other donors' samples. Sequenced here: whole blood, sampled in connection with sensitization to the hapten diphenylcyclopropenone (DPC). The chain joins TRBV29-1 to TRBJ1-1, with TRBD1 as a weak D call on 5 bases. The nucleotide sequence is given as TGCAGCGTTACGGTTCTGGCAGGGCCGAATGAAGCTTTCTTT. It is translated as CSVTVLAGPNEAFF.